Below are 28 T cell receptor beta chains sequenced from a single sample in a study of blood T cell repertoires in COVID-19. TCRdb's copy holds only in-frame clones and misses some; the assay was immunoSEQ multiplex PCR. Altogether about 200,000 clones are present, 86% being singletons, with the ten largest covering roughly 5.9%. The sequenced sample was PBMCs or T cells enriched from blood (not recorded which). These receptors came from a middle-aged man with acute COVID-19.

This clone occurred once. J is TRBJ1-2 and V is TRBV12-3 or TRBV12-4; D remains unclear. V was cut by 5 bases and J by 4 bases, with 8 bases left in between. The CDR3 loop spans 12 amino acids. In nucleotides, the CDR3 is TGTGCCAGCAGTGGCCCTGGCTATGGCTACACCTTC. This translates into CASSGPGYGYTF.

J is TRBJ2-1 and V is TRBV6-2 or TRBV6-3; no clear D gene. Trimming removed 3 bases from V and 8 bases from J, with 8 bases in between. Looked up from germline, CDR1 is MNHEY and CDR2 is SVGEGT. The CDR3 is made up of 12 amino acids. Written as DNA, the CDR3 is TGTGCCAGCAGTTATCTAGGCTATGAGCAGTTCTTC. Its translation is CASSYLGYEQFF.

V gene TRBV18 combines with J gene TRBJ2-3; 12 bases match TRBD2. CDR1 is KGHSH, CDR2 LQKENI, per germline. The CDR3 sequence is 18 residues long. The V gene end was trimmed by 4 bases and the J gene end by 0 bases; junction bases not matched to a gene: 8. This CDR3 is CASSRGLAGSSSTDTQYF. CDR3 DNA: TGTGCCAGCTCACGTGGACTAGCGGGAAGCTCTAGCACAGATACGCAGTATTTT.

The rearrangement joins TRBV2 to TRBJ2-7, with D uncertain. Germline V gene data show CDR1 as SNHLY and CDR2 as FYNNEI. The CDR3 consists of 10 residues. Trimming took 5 bases from V and 6 from J, leaving 5 bases between them. The CDR3 nucleotides read TGTGCCAGCAGTCGAGTCGAGCAGTACTTC. Translation gives CASSRVEQYF.

The chain employs TRBV5-1 and TRBJ2-1, with a possible D match to TRBD2 (6 bases). The CDR3 has 14 amino acids. V was pared by 7 bases and J by 0 bases, with 11 bases between. The germline V gene has CDR1 SGHRS and CDR2 YFSETQ. For the CDR3, the DNA is TGCGCCAGCGGACGGGGGAGCTCCTACAATGAGCAGTTCTTC. It specifies CASGRGSSYNEQFF.

The J gene is TRBJ1-1, the V gene TRBV5-1; tentative D call: TRBD1 (5 bases). Looked up from germline, CDR1 is SGHRS and CDR2 is YFSETQ. This CDR3 is built from 14 residues. Trimming cost V 0 bases and J 1 base, with 7 bases left between them. The CDR3 DNA follows: TGCGCCAGCAGCTTGGCTGGACAGAACACTGAAGCTTTCTTT. This codes for CASSLAGQNTEAFF.

The chain uses TRBV30 and TRBJ2-7; 7 positions match TRBD1. This CDR3 contains 13 residues. V trimming: 5 bases; J trimming: 2 bases; junction bases outside the gene matches: 6. Germline-derived CDR1 and CDR2 are GTSNPN and SVGIG (reference sequence). The CDR3 nucleotides read TGTGCCTGGGGGGCAGGGGGTACCTACGAGCAGTACTTC. Its protein product is CAWGAGGTYEQYF.

The chain combines TRBV18 with TRBJ1-4; a possible D gene is TRBD1 (5 bases). This CDR3 region has 15 residues. Per germline, CDR1 KGHSH and CDR2 LQKENI. The ends were cut back, 1 base at V and 0 bases at J, with 6 bases in the middle. This chain's CDR3 is CASSPQGSTNEKLFF. In DNA form, the CDR3 reads TGTGCCAGCTCACCACAGGGGTCAACTAATGAAAAACTGTTTTTT. Using reference TRBV18 and TRBJ1-4 for the parts outside the CDR3, the full variable domain is NAGVMQNPRHLVRRRGQEARLRCSPMKGHSHVYWYRQLPEEGLKFMVYLQKENIIDESGMPKERFSAEFPKEGPSILRIQQVVRGDSAAYFCASSPQGSTNEKLFFGSGTQLSVL.

This chain uses TRBV5-8 with TRBJ2-2; 8 nucleotides line up with TRBD1. CDR3 length: 16 residues. After removal of 4 bases from V and 0 bases from J, the junction contained 5 bases not matched to a gene. Germline V gene lookup returns CDR1 SGHTS and CDR2 YDEGEE. In nucleotides, the CDR3 is TGTGCCAGCAGCCCTGGACAGGGACCGAACACCGGGGAGCTGTTTTTT. Translated: CASSPGQGPNTGELFF.

The rearrangement joins TRBV5-8 to TRBJ1-5; D not certain. Trimming cost V 0 bases and J 3 bases, with 7 bases left between them. The germline gives CDR1 SGHTS, CDR2 YDEGEE. The length of the CDR3 is 14 residues. The DNA of the CDR3 is TGTGCCAGCAGCTTGGGCCAGGTCAATCAGCCCCAGCATTTT. Amino acids: CASSLGQVNQPQHF.

The rearrangement uses TRBV7-6 and TRBJ2-3; D perhaps matches TRBD2 (6 bases). The CDR3 runs 15 residues. Trimming stripped 3 bases from V and 2 bases from J, with 12 bases between. Germline values: CDR1 SGHVS, CDR2 FNYEAQ. CDR3 protein: CASSFPGGATDTQYF. DNA of the CDR3: TGTGCCAGCAGCTTTCCAGGAGGGGCCACAGATACGCAGTATTTT.

This chain uses TRBV10-3 with TRBJ1-1; possibly TRBD1 for D (5 bases). Germline V lookup: CDR1 ENHRY, CDR2 SYGVKD. The CDR3 is 15 amino acids. Trimming removed 1 base from V and 3 bases from J, with 12 bases in between. This CDR3 is CAISELTGLYTEAFF. CDR3 in DNA: TGTGCCATCAGTGAGTTAACAGGTTTGTACACTGAAGCTTTCTTT.

This chain joins TRBV30 and TRBJ1-2, with D hard to call. The V and J ends lost 3 bases and 4 bases respectively, with 15 bases between them. CDR1 and CDR2 from the germline V gene are GTSNPN and SVGIG (reference sequence). The CDR3 runs to 14 residues. The CDR3 region is CAWRLSGSGYGYTF. For the CDR3, the DNA is TGTGCCTGGAGGTTATCCGGGTCGGGCTATGGCTACACCTTC.

The CDR3 region has the DNA TGTGCCAGCAGCTTAGTCCGGGGCTACGAGCAGTACTTC. It specifies CASSLVRGYEQYF. The chain combines TRBV7-2 with TRBJ2-7; D is perhaps TRBD2 (5 bases). The V end was cut by 1 base, the J end by 3 bases, with 7 bases between. The CDR3 spans 13 residues. CDR1 is SGHTA, CDR2 FQGNSA, per germline.

This clone appeared a few times. The chain carries TRBV4-2 and TRBJ1-4, with TRBD1 as a possible D gene (5 bases). Germline CDR1 is LGHNA and CDR2 is YNFKEQ. CDR3 length equals 13 residues. Between the trimmed V and J ends, which lost 1 base and 13 bases, there was a span of 13 bases. The CDR3 DNA reads TGTGCCAGCAGCCAAGCGCATCTCGGGGGACTGTTTTTT. As protein: CASSQAHLGGLFF.

This clone was seen just once. The junction and the germline gene differ at one end; a read error may be behind it. This chain joins TRBV7-3 and TRBJ2-5; possibly TRBD1 for D (5 bases). The CDR3 spans 13 residues. Looked up from germline, CDR1 is SGHTA and CDR2 is FQGTGA. CDR3 nucleotides: TGTGCCAGCAGCGCAGGGCCGGTGGAGACCCGGTACTTC. Protein product: CASSAGPVETRYF.

The CDR3 region is CASNTVAGYTF. CDR3 DNA: TGTGCCAGCAACACAGTGGCCGGCTACACCTTC. This rearrangement joins TRBV12-3 or TRBV12-4 to TRBJ1-2; no reliable D call. Deletions cut 7 bases from V and 8 bases from J, with 11 bases between. The CDR3 consists of 11 residues.

V gene TRBV2 combines with J gene TRBJ2-1; the D is unclear. The CDR3 covers 15 residues. The V end lost 2 bases, the J end lost 0 bases, and 8 bases lay between the germline ends. Per germline, CDR1 SNHLY and CDR2 FYNNEI. CDR3 region: CASSEPRSSYNEQFF. CDR3 coding DNA: TGTGCCAGCAGTGAACCTAGGAGCTCCTACAATGAGCAGTTCTTC.

J is TRBJ1-5 and V is TRBV19, with a possible D match to TRBD1 (6 bases). The CDR3 is 14 amino acids. Germline loops: CDR1 LNHDA, CDR2 SQIVND (reference sequence). V lost 4 bases and J 6 bases, leaving 13 bases between the germline ends. Here the CDR3 DNA reads TGTGCCAGTAGTAAGCCAGGGGTTGGTCAGCCCCAGCATTTT. Its translation is CASSKPGVGQPQHF.

The J gene is TRBJ1-4, the V gene TRBV2, with 7 positions matching TRBD1. This CDR3 spans 15 amino acids. Germline V gives CDR1 SNHLY, CDR2 FYNNEI. V dropped 0 bases and J dropped 2; count of bases not matched to a gene: 0. CDR3 region: CASSEAGQTNEKLFF. The CDR3 nucleotides are TGTGCCAGCAGTGAAGCGGGACAGACTAATGAAAAACTGTTTTTT.

The chain couples TRBV10-3 to TRBJ1-1; weak D call: TRBD1 (5 bases). The CDR3 is 14 residues long. Germline-derived CDR1 and CDR2 are ENHRY and SYGVKD. Trimming left V 5 bases short and J 2 bases short, with 12 bases between. The CDR3 here is CAISKTGENTEAFF. In nucleotides, the CDR3 is TGTGCCATCAGTAAAACAGGAGAAAACACTGAAGCTTTCTTT.

J is TRBJ2-2 and V is TRBV7-2; D unclear. The CDR3 extends over 14 amino acids. Germline V gene sequence: CDR1 SGHTA, CDR2 FQGNSA. V was trimmed by 2 bases and J by 5 bases, leaving 9 bases between them. In DNA form, the CDR3 reads TGTGCCAGCAGCTTACAAGCGTCGACCGGGGAGCTGTTTTTT. Residues: CASSLQASTGELFF.

This chain links TRBV6-5 with TRBJ1-1; D unresolved. Germline assignment: CDR1 MNHEY and CDR2 SVGAGI. V was pared by 4 bases and J by 4 bases, with 7 bases between. This CDR3 is 12 amino acids long. This chain's CDR3 is CASSSGPTEAFF. CDR3 nucleotide sequence: TGTGCCAGCAGTTCTGGGCCCACTGAAGCTTTCTTT.

This clone has a handful of counts. CDR3 protein: CASKRGLGEKLFF. As DNA, the CDR3 is TGTGCCAGCAAACGAGGGTTGGGCGAAAAACTGTTTTTT. The gene calls are TRBV6-5 and TRBJ1-4; D is unclear. CDR1 is MNHEY, CDR2 SVGAGI, per germline. The CDR3 extends over 13 amino acids. V was shortened by 7 bases and J by 8 bases, with 14 bases between the two germline ends.

The chain joins TRBV18 to TRBJ1-2, with D perhaps TRBD1 (5 bases). From germline, CDR1 is KGHSH and CDR2 LQKENI. V dropped 0 bases and J dropped 8 bases, with 13 bases sitting between them. The CDR3 has 14 residues. The CDR3 is CASSPPAGHFGYTF. The CDR3 DNA reads as TGTGCCAGCTCACCACCGGCGGGGCACTTCGGCTACACCTTC.

Many counts were recorded for this clone. This sequence joins TRBV6-1 and TRBJ2-7; 8 bases fit TRBD1. The CDR3 consists of 15 residues. J lost 0 bases, V lost 3 bases, and 4 bases had no gene match. The germline CDR1 and CDR2 sequences are MNHNS and SASEGT. The CDR3 bases are TGTGCCAGCAGTGACCCCCAGGGGGCCTCCTACGAGCAGTACTTC. It yields the protein CASSDPQGASYEQYF.

The chain combines TRBV28 with TRBJ2-7, with TRBD1 matching 7 bases. Looked up from germline, CDR1 is MDHEN and CDR2 is SYDVKM. CDR3 length: 14 amino acids. The V segment lost 5 bases and the J segment 4 bases; nucleotides outside the gene matches: 8. The CDR3 here is CASSPGQYFYEQYF. Written as DNA, the CDR3 is TGTGCCAGCAGTCCGGGACAGTACTTTTACGAGCAGTACTTC.

The V and J genes are TRBV4-1 and TRBJ2-2; D perhaps matches TRBD2 (5 bases). Germline assignment: CDR1 MGHRA and CDR2 YSYEKL. The CDR3 extends over 15 amino acids. Trimming took 1 base from V and 8 from J, leaving 14 bases between them. The CDR3 DNA is TGCGCCAGCAGCCAAGCGCGGGCTCTAGTTGGGGAGCTGTTTTTT. It yields the protein CASSQARALVGELFF.